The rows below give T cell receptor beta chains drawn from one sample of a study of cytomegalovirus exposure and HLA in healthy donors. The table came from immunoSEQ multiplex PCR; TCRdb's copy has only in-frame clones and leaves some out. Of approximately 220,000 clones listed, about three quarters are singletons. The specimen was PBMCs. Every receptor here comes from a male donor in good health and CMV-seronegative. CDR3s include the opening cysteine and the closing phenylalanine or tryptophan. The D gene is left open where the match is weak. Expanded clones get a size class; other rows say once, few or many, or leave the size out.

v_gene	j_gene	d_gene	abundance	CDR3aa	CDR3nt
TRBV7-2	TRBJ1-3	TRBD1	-	CASSTGGTIYF	TGTGCCAGCAGCACAGGGGGTACCATATATTTT
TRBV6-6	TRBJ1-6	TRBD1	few	CASSSRDRGGSPLHF	TGTGCCAGCAGTTCCCGGGACAGGGGCGGTTCACCCCTCCACTTT
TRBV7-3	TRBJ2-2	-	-	CASRLLNTGELFF	TGTGCCAGCAGGTTACTGAACACCGGGGAGCTGTTTTTT
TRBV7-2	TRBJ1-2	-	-	CASSSGRGAAVYGYTF	TGTGCCAGCAGCTCCGGGAGGGGGGCAGCGGTCTATGGCTACACCTTC
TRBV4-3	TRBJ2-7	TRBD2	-	CASSLRTSASSYEQYF	TGCGCCAGCAGCCTAAGGACTAGCGCCTCTTCCTACGAGCAGTACTTC
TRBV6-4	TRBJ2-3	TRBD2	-	CASSGTSRADTQYF	TGTGCCAGCAGTGGGACTAGCAGGGCAGATACGCAGTATTTT
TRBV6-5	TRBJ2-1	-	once	CASRTRTGVYNEQFF	TGTGCCAGCAGGACGCGAACGGGGGTCTACAATGAGCAGTTCTTC
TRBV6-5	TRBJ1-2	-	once	CASSPHPGGYIF	TGTGCCAGCAGTCCCCACCCAGGTGGCTACATCTTC
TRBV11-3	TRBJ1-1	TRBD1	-	CASSLGTGSEAFF	TGTGCCAGCAGCTTGGGGACAGGGAGTGAAGCTTTCTTT
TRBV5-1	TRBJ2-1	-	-	CASSLDSGGDEQFF	TGCGCCAGCAGCTTGGATAGCGGCGGCGATGAGCAGTTCTTC